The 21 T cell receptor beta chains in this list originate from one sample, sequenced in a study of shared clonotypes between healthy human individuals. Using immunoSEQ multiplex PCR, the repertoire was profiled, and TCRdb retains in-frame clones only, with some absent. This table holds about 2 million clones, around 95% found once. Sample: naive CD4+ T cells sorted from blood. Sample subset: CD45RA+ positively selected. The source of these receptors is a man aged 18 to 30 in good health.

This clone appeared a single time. The CDR3 spells CASSLRATMNTEAFF. Written as DNA, the CDR3 is TGTGCCAGCAGCTTAAGAGCTACTATGAACACTGAAGCTTTCTTT. The gene calls are TRBV7-9 and TRBJ1-1, with D unclear. Trimming removed 2 bases at V and 0 bases at J, with 10 bases between. Germline-derived CDR1 and CDR2 are SEHNR and FQNEAQ (reference sequence). CDR3 length equals 15 residues.

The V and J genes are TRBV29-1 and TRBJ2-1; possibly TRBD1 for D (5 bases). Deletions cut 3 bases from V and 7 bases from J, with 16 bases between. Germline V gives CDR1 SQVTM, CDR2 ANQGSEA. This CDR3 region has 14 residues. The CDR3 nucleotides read TGCAGCGTTGAGCCGGCGCAGGGAAGAAATGAGCAGTTCTTC. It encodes CSVEPAQGRNEQFF.

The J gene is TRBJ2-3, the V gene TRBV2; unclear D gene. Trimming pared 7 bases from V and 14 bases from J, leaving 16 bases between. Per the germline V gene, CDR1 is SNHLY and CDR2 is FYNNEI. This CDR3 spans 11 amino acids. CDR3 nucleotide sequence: TGTGCCAGCAATGAGGTCGCTAGTAGGTATTTT. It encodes CASNEVASRYF.

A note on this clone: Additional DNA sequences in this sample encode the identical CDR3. CDR3 nucleotides: TGTGCCAGCAGCTTAGACACATCCTACGAGCAGTACTTC. Protein: CASSLDTSYEQYF. This chain uses TRBV7-6 with TRBJ2-7; no clear D. V dropped 1 base and J dropped 1 base, with 5 bases sitting between them. The CDR3 contains 13 residues. The germline V gene encodes CDR1 SGHVS and CDR2 FNYEAQ.

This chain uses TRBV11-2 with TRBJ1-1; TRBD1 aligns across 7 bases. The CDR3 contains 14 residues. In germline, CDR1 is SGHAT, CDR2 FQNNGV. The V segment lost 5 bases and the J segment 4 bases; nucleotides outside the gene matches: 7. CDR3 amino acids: CASSLSPGGTEAFF. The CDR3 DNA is TGTGCCAGCAGCCTCTCCCCAGGGGGCACTGAAGCTTTCTTT.

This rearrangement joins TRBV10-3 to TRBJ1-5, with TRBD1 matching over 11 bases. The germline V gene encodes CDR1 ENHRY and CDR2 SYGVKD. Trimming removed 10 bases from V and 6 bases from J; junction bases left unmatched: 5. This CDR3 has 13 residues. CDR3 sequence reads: CATGQGASQPQHF. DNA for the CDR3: TGTGCCACAGGACAGGGGGCCAGTCAGCCCCAGCATTTT.

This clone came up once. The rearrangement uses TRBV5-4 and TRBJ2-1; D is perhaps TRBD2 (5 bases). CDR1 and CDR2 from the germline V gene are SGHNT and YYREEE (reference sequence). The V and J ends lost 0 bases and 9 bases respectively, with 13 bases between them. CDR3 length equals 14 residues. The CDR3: CASSLGHVEGEQFF. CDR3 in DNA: TGTGCCAGCAGCTTGGGCCATGTAGAGGGTGAGCAGTTCTTC.

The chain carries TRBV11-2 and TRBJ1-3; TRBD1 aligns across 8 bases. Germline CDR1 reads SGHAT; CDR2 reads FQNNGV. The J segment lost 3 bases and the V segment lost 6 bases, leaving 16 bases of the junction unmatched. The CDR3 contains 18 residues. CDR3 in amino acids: CASSLIRTGFQNGNTIYF. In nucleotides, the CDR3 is TGTGCCAGCAGTCTAATCCGGACAGGGTTTCAGAATGGAAACACCATATATTTT. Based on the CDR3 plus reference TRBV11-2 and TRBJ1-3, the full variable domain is EAGVAQSPRYKIIEKRQSVAFWCNPISGHATLYWYQQILGQGPKLLIQFQNNGVVDDSQLPKDRFSAERLKGVDSTLKIQPAKLEDSAVYLCASSLIRTGFQNGNTIYFGEGSWLTVV.

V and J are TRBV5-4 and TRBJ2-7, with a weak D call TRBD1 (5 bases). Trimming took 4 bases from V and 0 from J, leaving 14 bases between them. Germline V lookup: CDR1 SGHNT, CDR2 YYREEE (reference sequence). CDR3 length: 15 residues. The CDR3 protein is CASSLLRGNSYEQYF. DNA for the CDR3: TGTGCCAGCAGCCTCCTAAGGGGAAACTCCTACGAGCAGTACTTC.

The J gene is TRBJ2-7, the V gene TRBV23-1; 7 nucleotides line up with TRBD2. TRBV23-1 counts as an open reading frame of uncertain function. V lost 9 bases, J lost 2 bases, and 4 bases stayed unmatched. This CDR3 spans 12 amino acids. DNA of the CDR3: TGCGCCAGGCCGGGGAGGGCCTACGAGCAGTACTTC. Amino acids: CARPGRAYEQYF.

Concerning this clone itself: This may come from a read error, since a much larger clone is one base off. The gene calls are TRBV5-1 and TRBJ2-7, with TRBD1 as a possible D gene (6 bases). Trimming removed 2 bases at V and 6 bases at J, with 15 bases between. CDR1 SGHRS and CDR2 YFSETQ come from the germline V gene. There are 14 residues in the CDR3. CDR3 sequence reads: CASSFWTEGIEQYF. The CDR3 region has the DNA TGCGCCAGCAGCTTTTGGACAGAGGGCATCGAGCAGTACTTC.

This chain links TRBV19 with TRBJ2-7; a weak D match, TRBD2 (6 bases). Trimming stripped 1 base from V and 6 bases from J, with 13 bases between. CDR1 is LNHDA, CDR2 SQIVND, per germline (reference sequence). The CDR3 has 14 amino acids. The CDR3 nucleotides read TGTGCCAGTAGTATAGGACTAGTCGGGACCGAGCAGTACTTC. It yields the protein CASSIGLVGTEQYF.

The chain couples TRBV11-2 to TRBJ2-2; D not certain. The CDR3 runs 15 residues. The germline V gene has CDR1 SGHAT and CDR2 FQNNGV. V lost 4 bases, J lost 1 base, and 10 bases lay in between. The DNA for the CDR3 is TGTGCCAGCAGCTCCACTGTGTGGAACACCGGGGAGCTGTTTTTT. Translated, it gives CASSSTVWNTGELFF.

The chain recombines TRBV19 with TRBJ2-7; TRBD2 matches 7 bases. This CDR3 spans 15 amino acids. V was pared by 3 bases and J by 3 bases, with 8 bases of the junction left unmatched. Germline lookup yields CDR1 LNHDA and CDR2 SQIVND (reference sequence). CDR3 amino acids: CASSMVSGQGYEQYF. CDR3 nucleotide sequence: TGTGCCAGTAGTATGGTTAGCGGGCAGGGCTACGAGCAGTACTTC. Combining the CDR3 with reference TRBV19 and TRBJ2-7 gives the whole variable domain DGGITQSPKYLFRKEGQNVTLSCEQNLNHDAMYWYRQDPGQGLRLIYYSQIVNDFQKGDIAEGYSVSREKKESFPLTVTSAQKNPTAFYLCASSMVSGQGYEQYFGPGTRLTVT.

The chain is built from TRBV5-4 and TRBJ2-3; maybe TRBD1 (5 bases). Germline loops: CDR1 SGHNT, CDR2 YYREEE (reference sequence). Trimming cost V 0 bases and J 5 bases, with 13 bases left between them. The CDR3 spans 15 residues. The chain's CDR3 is CASSLARQGRDTQYF. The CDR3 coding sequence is TGTGCCAGCAGCTTGGCGCGGCAGGGCCGAGATACGCAGTATTTT.

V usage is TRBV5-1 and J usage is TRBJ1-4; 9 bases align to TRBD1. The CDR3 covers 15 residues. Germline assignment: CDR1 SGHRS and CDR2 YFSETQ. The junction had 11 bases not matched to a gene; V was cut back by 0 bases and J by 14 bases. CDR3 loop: CASSLAGQGLGWLFF. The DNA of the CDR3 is TGCGCCAGCAGCTTGGCCGGACAGGGGCTCGGGTGGCTGTTTTTT.

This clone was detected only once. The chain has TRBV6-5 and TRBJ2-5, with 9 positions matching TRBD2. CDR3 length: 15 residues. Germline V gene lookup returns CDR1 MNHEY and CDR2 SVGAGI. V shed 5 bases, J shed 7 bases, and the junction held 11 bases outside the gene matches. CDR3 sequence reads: CASSPGLAASGTQYF. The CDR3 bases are TGTGCCAGCAGTCCGGGACTAGCCGCTTCGGGGACCCAGTACTTC.

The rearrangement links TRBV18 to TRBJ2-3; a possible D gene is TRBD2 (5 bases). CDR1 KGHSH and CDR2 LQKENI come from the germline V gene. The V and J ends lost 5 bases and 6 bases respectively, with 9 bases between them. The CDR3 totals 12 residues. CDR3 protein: CASSFSADTQYF. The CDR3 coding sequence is TGTGCCAGCTCATTTAGCGCTGATACGCAGTATTTT.

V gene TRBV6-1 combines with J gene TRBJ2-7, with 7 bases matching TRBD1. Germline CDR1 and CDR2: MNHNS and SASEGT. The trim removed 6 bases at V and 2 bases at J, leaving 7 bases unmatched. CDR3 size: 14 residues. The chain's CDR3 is CASRPLGQTYEQYF. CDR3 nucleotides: TGTGCCAGCAGGCCCCTGGGACAGACCTACGAGCAGTACTTC.

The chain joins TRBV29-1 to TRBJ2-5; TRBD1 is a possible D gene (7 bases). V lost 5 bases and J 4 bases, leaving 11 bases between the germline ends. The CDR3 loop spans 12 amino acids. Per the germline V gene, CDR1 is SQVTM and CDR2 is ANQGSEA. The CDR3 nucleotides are TGCAGCGTTCGGCAGGGGGGAGAGACCCAGTACTTC. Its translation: CSVRQGGETQYF.

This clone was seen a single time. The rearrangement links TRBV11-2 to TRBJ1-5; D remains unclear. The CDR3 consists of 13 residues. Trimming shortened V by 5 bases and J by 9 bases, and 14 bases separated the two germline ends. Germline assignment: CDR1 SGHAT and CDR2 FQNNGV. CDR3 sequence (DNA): TGTGCCAGCAGCCCGCAGGCCTCGGGGCCCCAGCATTTT. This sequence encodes CASSPQASGPQHF.